One and the same sample provided the 11 T cell receptor beta chains below, sequenced in a study of T cells in Graves' hyperthyroidism and ophthalmopathy. The source material, RNA transcripts, was used to amplify TCR beta CDR3 regions. First-round RT-PCR with HTBI primers amplified the TCR CDR3 region. Via MiXCR, TCRdb re-called the multiplex PCR reads, giving one row per CDR3 protein. The repertoire has a few hundred thousand distinct CDR3 sequences, about 15% of them found once; the top ten carry about 31%. Sequencing used blood. These receptors originate from a woman in her thirties with Graves' hyperthyroidism.

This clonotype was seen at least ten times. V and J are TRBV28 and TRBJ1-2, with D unclear. CDR3 length equals 15 residues. Trimming pared 1 base from V and 3 bases from J, leaving 12 bases between. Germline lookup yields CDR1 MDHEN and CDR2 SYDVKM. The CDR3 loop is CASSLFRTAYYGYTF. The CDR3 DNA reads as TGTGCCAGCAGTTTATTCCGCACAGCCTACTATGGCTACACCTTC.

The sample holds many counts of this clonotype. This chain connects TRBV7-2 to TRBJ2-2, with 11 bases lining up with TRBD2. J was trimmed by 1 base and V by 6 bases; bases with no gene match: 7. Germline V gene sequence: CDR1 SGHTA, CDR2 FQGNSA. The CDR3 covers 17 residues. CDR3 in DNA: TGTGCCAGCAGAACCCCGGGACTAGCGGTGAACACCGGGGAGCTGTTTTTT. Its protein is CASRTPGLAVNTGELFF.

This clonotype was seen repeatedly, ten times or more. The V and J genes are TRBV2 and TRBJ2-7, with 10 bases matching TRBD2. The germline CDR1 and CDR2 sequences are SNHLY and FYNNEI. Losses at the gene ends were 7 bases for V and 4 bases for J; bases not matched to a gene: 19. The CDR3 contains 18 residues. The CDR3 DNA sequence: TGTGCCAGCACCCTTCTAGCGGGAGCTTCAAGATCCTTATACGAGCAGTACTTC. Amino acid sequence: CASTLLAGASRSLYEQYF.

V usage is TRBV7-2 and J usage is TRBJ2-5; TRBD1 might be the D (6 bases). CDR3 length equals 14 residues. Germline-derived CDR1 and CDR2 are SGHTA and FQGNSA. Between the trimmed V and J ends, which lost 8 bases and 0 bases, there was a span of 13 bases. The CDR3 region has the DNA TGTGCCAGCTCAACAGGGATGTACCAAGAGACCCAGTACTTC. It translates to CASSTGMYQETQYF.

This clonotype was found a few times. The rearrangement joins TRBV4-2 to TRBJ2-7; the match to TRBD1 covers 8 bases. The CDR3 extends over 15 amino acids. V lost 4 bases and J lost 5; bases outside the gene matches: 10. Germline V gene sequence: CDR1 LGHNA, CDR2 YNFKEQ. For the CDR3, the DNA is TGTGCCAGCAGCCCCGAGGACAGGGCGTCCAACGAGCAGTACTTC. This translates into CASSPEDRASNEQYF.

This clonotype was observed at least ten times. The chain couples TRBV30 to TRBJ1-6; 7 positions agree with TRBD1. The trim removed 4 bases at V and 10 bases at J, leaving 7 bases unmatched. The CDR3 loop spans 13 amino acids. The germline CDR1 and CDR2 sequences are GTSNPN and SVGIG (reference sequence). The chain's CDR3 is CAWTRQGSSPLHF. The CDR3 DNA reads TGTGCCTGGACCCGACAGGGATCCTCACCCCTCCACTTT. The variable domain in full, with the rest retrieved from reference TRBV30 and TRBJ1-6, is SQTIHQWPATLVQPVGSPLSLECTVEGTSNPNLYWYRQAAGRGLQLLFYSVGIGQISSEVPQNLSASRPQDRQFILSSKKLLLSDSGFYLCAWTRQGSSPLHFGNGTRLTVT.

This clonotype showed up just a few times. The rearrangement links TRBV5-1 to TRBJ1-1; TRBD1 agrees at 12 bases. This CDR3 is built from 13 residues. Looked up from germline, CDR1 is SGHRS and CDR2 is YFSETQ. Trimming took 0 bases from V and 10 from J; bases not matched to a gene: 1. The CDR3 nucleotides are TGCGCCAGCAGCTTGGGGGACAGGGGGCGAGCTTTCTTT. Translating gives CASSLGDRGRAFF.

The chain employs TRBV18 and TRBJ1-5; 10 bases line up with TRBD1. The V gene end was trimmed by 5 bases and the J gene end by 5 bases; junction bases not matched to a gene: 9. The CDR3 consists of 16 residues. Germline-derived CDR1 and CDR2 are KGHSH and LQKENI. The CDR3: CASSSSGTGVDQPQHF. DNA of the CDR3: TGTGCCAGCTCATCATCCGGGACAGGGGTGGATCAGCCCCAGCATTTT.

This clonotype was counted at least ten times. The chain uses TRBV28 and TRBJ2-7; 10 bases agree with TRBD1. CDR1 is MDHEN, CDR2 SYDVKM, per germline. The CDR3 has 15 amino acids. The V gene end was trimmed by 3 bases and the J gene end by 6 bases; junction bases not matched to a gene: 8. The CDR3, as DNA: TGTGCCAGCAGTTTGAACCCGGACAGGGGGGGCGAGCAGTACTTC. It yields the protein CASSLNPDRGGEQYF.

A few counts support this clonotype. The CDR3 DNA reads TGTGCCAGTTCCTCGGCGGCAACCCGCCTGGCGCCGTACTTC. This sequence encodes CASSSAATRLAPYF. This rearrangement joins TRBV28 to TRBJ2-7; D ambiguous. The germline V gene encodes CDR1 MDHEN and CDR2 SYDVKM. V lost 9 bases to trimming and J lost 12 bases, with 27 bases between them. The CDR3 is made up of 14 amino acids.

The table lists this clonotype with many counts. The gene calls are TRBV11-3 and TRBJ2-7; maybe TRBD1 (7 bases). Germline V gene data show CDR1 as SGHNT and CDR2 as YENEEA. V was cut by 5 bases and J by 1 base, with 12 bases left in between. The CDR3 totals 14 residues. The CDR3 protein is CASSAGQLSYEQYF. The CDR3, as DNA: TGTGCCAGCAGCGCGGGACAGCTTTCCTACGAGCAGTACTTC.